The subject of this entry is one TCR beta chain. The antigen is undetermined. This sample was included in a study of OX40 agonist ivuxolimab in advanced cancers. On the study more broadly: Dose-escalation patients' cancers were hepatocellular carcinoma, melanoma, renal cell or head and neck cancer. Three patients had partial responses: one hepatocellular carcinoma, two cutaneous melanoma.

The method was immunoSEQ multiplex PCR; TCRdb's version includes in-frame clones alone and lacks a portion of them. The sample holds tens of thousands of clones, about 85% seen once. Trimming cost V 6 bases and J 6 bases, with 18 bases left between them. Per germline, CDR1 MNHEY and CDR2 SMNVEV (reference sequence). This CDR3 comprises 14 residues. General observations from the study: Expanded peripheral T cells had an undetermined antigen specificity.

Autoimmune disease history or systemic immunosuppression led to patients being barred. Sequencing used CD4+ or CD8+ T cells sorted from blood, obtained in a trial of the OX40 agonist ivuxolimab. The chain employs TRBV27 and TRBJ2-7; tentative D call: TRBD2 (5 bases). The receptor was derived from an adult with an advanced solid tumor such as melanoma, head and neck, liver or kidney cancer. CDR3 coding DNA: TGTGCCAGCAGCTTTCTAGGGAGCCGGCGCGAGCAGTACTTC. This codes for CASSFLGSRREQYF.